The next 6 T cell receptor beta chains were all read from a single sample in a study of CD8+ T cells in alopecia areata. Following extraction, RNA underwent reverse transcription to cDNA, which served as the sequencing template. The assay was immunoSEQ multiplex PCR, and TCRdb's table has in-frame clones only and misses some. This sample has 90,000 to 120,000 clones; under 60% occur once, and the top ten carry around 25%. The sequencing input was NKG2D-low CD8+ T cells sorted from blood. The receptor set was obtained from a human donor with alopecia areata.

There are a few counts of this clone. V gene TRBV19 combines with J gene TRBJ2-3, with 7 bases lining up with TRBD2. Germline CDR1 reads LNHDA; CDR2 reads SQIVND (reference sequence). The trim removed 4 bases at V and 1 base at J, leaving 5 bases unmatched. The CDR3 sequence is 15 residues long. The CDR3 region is CASSSGGRGTDTQYF. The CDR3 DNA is TGTGCCAGTAGTAGCGGGGGTAGGGGCACAGATACGCAGTATTTT.

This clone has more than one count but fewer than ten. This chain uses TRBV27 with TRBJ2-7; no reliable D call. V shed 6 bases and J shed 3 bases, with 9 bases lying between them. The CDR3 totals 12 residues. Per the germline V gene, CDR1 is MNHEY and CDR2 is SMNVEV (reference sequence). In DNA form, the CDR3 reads TGTGCCAGCAGGGATTTTGGCTACGAGCAGTACTTC. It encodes CASRDFGYEQYF.

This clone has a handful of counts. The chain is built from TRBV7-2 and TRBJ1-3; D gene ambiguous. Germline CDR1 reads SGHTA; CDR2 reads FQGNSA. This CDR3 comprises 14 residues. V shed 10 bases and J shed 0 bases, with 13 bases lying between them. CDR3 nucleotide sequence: TGTGCCATCTGGGCAGAAACCTCTGGAAACACCATATATTTT. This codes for CAIWAETSGNTIYF.

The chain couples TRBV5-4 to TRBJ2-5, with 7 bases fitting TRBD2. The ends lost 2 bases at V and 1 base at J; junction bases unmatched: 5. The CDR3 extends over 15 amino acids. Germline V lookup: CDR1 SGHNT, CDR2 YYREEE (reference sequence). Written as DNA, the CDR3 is TGTGCCAGCAGCTTAGATCGACTAGCCCAAGAGACCCAGTACTTC. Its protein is CASSLDRLAQETQYF. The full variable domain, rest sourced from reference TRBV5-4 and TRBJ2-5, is ETGVTQSPTHLIKTRGQQVTLRCSSQSGHNTVSWYQQALGQGPQFIFQYYREEENGRGNFPPRFSGLQFPNYSSELNVNALELDDSALYLCASSLDRLAQETQYFGPGTRLLVL.

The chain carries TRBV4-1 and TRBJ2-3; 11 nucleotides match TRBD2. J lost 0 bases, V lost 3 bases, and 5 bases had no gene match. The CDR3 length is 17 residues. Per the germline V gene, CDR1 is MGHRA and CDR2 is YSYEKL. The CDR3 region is CASSHLAGGSSTDTQYF. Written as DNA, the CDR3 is TGCGCCAGCAGCCACTTAGCGGGAGGGTCTAGCACAGATACGCAGTATTTT.

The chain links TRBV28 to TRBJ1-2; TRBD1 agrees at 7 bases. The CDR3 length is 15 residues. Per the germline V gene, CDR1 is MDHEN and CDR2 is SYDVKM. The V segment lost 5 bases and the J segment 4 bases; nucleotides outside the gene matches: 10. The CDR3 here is CASSPRGLKGYGYTF. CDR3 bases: TGTGCCAGCAGTCCTAGGGGGCTTAAGGGCTATGGCTACACCTTC.